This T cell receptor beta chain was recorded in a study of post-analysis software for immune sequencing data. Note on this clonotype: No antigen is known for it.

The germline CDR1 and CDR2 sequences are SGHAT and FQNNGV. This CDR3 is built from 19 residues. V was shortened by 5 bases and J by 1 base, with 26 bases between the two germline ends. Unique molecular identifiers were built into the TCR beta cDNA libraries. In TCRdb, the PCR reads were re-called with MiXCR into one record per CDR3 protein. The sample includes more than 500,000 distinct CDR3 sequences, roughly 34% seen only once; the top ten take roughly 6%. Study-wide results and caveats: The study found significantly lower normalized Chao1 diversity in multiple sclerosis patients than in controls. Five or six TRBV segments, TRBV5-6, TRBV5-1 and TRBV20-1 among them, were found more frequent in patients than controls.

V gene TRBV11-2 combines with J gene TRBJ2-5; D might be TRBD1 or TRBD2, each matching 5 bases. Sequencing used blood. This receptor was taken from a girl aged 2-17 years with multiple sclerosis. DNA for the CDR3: TGTGCCAGCAGCCCGGGACCTCCGTTCCCCCTAATCTCCCAAGAGACCCAGTACTTC. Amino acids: CASSPGPPFPLISQETQYF. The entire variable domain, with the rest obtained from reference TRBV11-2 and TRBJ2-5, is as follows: EAGVAQSPRYKIIEKRQSVAFWCNPISGHATLYWYQQILGQGPKLLIQFQNNGVVDDSQLPKDRFSAERLKGVDSTLKIQPAKLEDSAVYLCASSPGPPFPLISQETQYFGPGTRLLVL.